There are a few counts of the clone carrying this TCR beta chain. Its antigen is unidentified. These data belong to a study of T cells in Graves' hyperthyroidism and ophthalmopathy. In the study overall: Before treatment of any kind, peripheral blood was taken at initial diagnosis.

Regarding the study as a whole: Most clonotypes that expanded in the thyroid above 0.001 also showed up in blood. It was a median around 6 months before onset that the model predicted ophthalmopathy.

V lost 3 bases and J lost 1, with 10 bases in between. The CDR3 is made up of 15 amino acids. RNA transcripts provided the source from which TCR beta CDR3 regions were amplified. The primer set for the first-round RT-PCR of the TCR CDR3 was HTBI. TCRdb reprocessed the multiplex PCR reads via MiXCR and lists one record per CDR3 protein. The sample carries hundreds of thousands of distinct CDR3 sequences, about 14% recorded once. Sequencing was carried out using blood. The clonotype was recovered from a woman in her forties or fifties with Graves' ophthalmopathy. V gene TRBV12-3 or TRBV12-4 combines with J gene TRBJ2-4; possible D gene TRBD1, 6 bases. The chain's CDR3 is CASSFGGWAKNIQYF. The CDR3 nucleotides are TGTGCCAGCAGTTTTGGGGGCTGGGCCAAAAACATTCAGTACTTC.